This record covers a single T cell receptor (beta chain). The antigen remains undetermined. This sample was taken from a study of CD8+ T cells in alopecia areata. Study in general: Treated patients took oral tofacitinib at 5 to 10 mg twice daily.

Specimens obtained from alopecia areata patients comprised lesional scalp punch biopsies and peripheral blood. General study findings and limits: Sequences from scalp samples also cover resident alphabeta T cells of normal skin. The study found higher clonality in lesional than normal scalp, especially in alopecia totalis/universalis.

Extracted from the samples, RNA was reverse transcribed into cDNA to serve as the sequencing template. Only in-frame clones appear in the TCRdb table, and some are missing; sequencing was by immunoSEQ multiplex PCR. The profile shows roughly 13,000 clones, over 55% of them singletons. J lost 2 bases, V lost 2 bases, and 4 bases had no gene match. Germline V gene data show CDR1 as MGHRA and CDR2 as YSYEKL. This CDR3 spans 15 amino acids. Here the sequenced sample was skin, taken at week 0. The chain combines TRBV4-1 with TRBJ2-7; the match to TRBD2 covers 9 bases. The receptor was derived from a human donor with alopecia areata. This CDR3 is CASSQNSGGTYEQYF. As DNA, the CDR3 is TGCGCCAGCAGCCAAAATAGCGGGGGCACCTACGAGCAGTACTTC.